The next 22 T cell receptor beta chains were all read from a single sample in a study of regulatory T cells in long-lasting Graves disease. Construction of TCR beta libraries relied on iRepertoire HTBI primers and on Arm-PCR targeting CDR3 regions. TCRdb ran MiXCR on the multiplex PCR reads and lists one entry per CDR3 protein. The table has around 460,000 distinct CDR3 sequences, around a fifth seen once; the top ten hold around 13%. The time point here: persistent/refractory GD, antithyroid drugs over 5 years with positive TRAb. From PBMCs, RNA was extracted and then used to make the TCR library. This material consisted of peripheral blood mononuclear cells (PBMCs), taken when the disease was refractory, from a patient treated with antithyroid drugs. The source is a female donor with Graves disease.

This clonotype has only a few counts. CDR3 nucleotides: TGCAGTGCTAGCCGGACTAGCGGGACCTACGAGCAGTACTTC. Encoded protein: CSASRTSGTYEQYF. V is TRBV20-1 and J is TRBJ2-7; 12 bases are shared with TRBD2. This CDR3 is built from 14 residues. Per the germline V gene, CDR1 is DFQATT and CDR2 is SNEGSKA (reference sequence). Trimming at V came to 3 bases and at J to 2 bases, leaving 2 bases not matched to a gene.

This clonotype has a handful of counts. The rearrangement uses TRBV5-6 and TRBJ2-5; no firm D call. The CDR3 is 15 residues long. Germline V gene lookup returns CDR1 SGHDT and CDR2 YYEEEE. The V end lost 4 bases, the J end lost 0 bases, and 13 bases lay between the germline ends. CDR3 DNA: TGTGCCAGCAGCCACGATTGGCAGAACCAAGAGACCCAGTACTTC. This sequence encodes CASSHDWQNQETQYF.

This clonotype was detected many times. The V and J genes are TRBV2 and TRBJ1-2; 8 positions match TRBD1. Per germline, CDR1 SNHLY and CDR2 FYNNEI. Unmatched junction bases numbered 8, after V lost 7 bases and J lost 7 bases. The CDR3 is 13 residues long. The chain's CDR3 is CASKPGGAGGYTF. The CDR3 nucleotides are TGTGCCAGCAAACCAGGGGGCGCGGGTGGCTACACCTTC.

This clonotype was recorded many times. The chain combines TRBV6-1 with TRBJ2-1; 9 bases match TRBD2. CDR1 and CDR2 (germline): MNHNS, SASEGT. J lost 2 bases, V lost 6 bases, and 8 bases had no gene match. The CDR3 runs 16 residues. CDR3 region: CASSTSLAGPYNEQFF. In DNA form, the CDR3 reads TGTGCCAGCAGCACCTCCCTAGCGGGGCCCTACAATGAGCAGTTCTTC.

The table lists this clonotype with many counts. The V and J genes are TRBV27 and TRBJ2-2; D possibly corresponds to TRBD2 (5 bases). Germline lookup yields CDR1 MNHEY and CDR2 SMNVEV (reference sequence). V lost 5 bases to trimming and J lost 0 bases, with 10 bases between them. CDR3 length equals 15 residues. CDR3 sequence: CASSPPAANTGELFF. For the CDR3, the DNA is TGTGCCAGCAGTCCCCCAGCGGCGAACACCGGGGAGCTGTTTTTT.

This clonotype was seen many times. The V call is TRBV2, the J call TRBJ1-1; no reliable D call. The ends were cut back, 8 bases at V and 0 bases at J, with 7 bases in the middle. The length of the CDR3 is 12 residues. CDR1 is SNHLY and CDR2 is FYNNEI in the germline V gene. CDR3 amino acids: CASSIMNTEAFF. CDR3 in DNA: TGTGCCAGCTCCATCATGAACACTGAAGCTTTCTTT.

This clonotype was recorded a few times. This chain links TRBV4-1 with TRBJ2-5, with no clear D. Germline CDR1 is MGHRA and CDR2 is YSYEKL. This CDR3 is built from 14 residues. The V end was cut by 4 bases, the J end by 1 base, with 10 bases between. The CDR3 sequence is CASSPLVAQETQYF. CDR3 in DNA: TGCGCCAGCAGCCCTTTAGTAGCCCAAGAGACCCAGTACTTC.

This clonotype was recorded at least ten times. The chain employs TRBV11-2 and TRBJ1-4; the match to TRBD1 covers 7 bases. The CDR3 totals 16 residues. Germline trimming cut 5 bases from V and 2 bases from J; bases unmatched to any gene: 8. CDR1 and CDR2 from the germline V gene are SGHAT and FQNNGV. CDR3 DNA sequence: TGTGCCAGCAGCGAGGGACAGCTGGCCACTAATGAAAAACTGTTTTTT. Its translation: CASSEGQLATNEKLFF.

The genes are TRBV10-3 and TRBJ1-5; no definite D call. Germline-derived CDR1 and CDR2 are ENHRY and SYGVKD. The CDR3 is 14 amino acids. Trimming pared 4 bases from V and 3 bases from J, leaving 10 bases between. Here the CDR3 reads CAISGGMNNQPQHF. The CDR3 DNA is TGTGCCATCAGTGGTGGGATGAACAATCAGCCCCAGCATTTT.

The chain couples TRBV9 to TRBJ1-1, with D tentatively TRBD1 (5 bases). Trimming cost V 3 bases and J 7 bases, with 19 bases left between them. The CDR3 is 15 amino acids. CDR1 is SGDLS, CDR2 YYNGEE, per germline. In DNA, the CDR3 is TGTGCCAGCAGCGCCCCGGGACGGGGAAACGTTGAAGCTTTCTTT. Encoded protein: CASSAPGRGNVEAFF.

Only one count was recorded for this clonotype. The genes are TRBV28 and TRBJ2-3; maybe TRBD2 (6 bases). Germline V gene data show CDR1 as MDHEN and CDR2 as SYDVKM. The CDR3 extends over 15 amino acids. V was cut by 2 bases and J by 6 bases, with 15 bases left in between. The DNA of the CDR3 is TGTGCCAGCAGTTTACCTGGGACTGCAGGTGATACGCAGTATTTT. Translating it yields CASSLPGTAGDTQYF.

This clonotype was detected only a few times. The rearrangement links TRBV13 to TRBJ2-7; tentative D call: TRBD1 (5 bases). Germline V CDR1 and CDR2: PRHDT, FYEKMQ (reference sequence). The CDR3 totals 14 residues. Trimming took off 5 bases at V and 4 bases at J, with 15 bases between the two ends. The CDR3 loop is CASSITSRDYEQYF. The CDR3 DNA reads TGTGCCAGCAGCATCACCTCCAGGGATTACGAGCAGTACTTC.

The genes are TRBV18 and TRBJ2-5; 9 bases align to TRBD1. Losses at the gene ends were 3 bases for V and 1 base for J; bases not matched to a gene: 6. CDR1 is KGHSH and CDR2 is LQKENI in the germline V gene. The CDR3 is 16 amino acids. CDR3 sequence (DNA): TGTGCCAGCTCACCCCGGACAGGGGTGTCCCAAGAGACCCAGTACTTC. It translates to CASSPRTGVSQETQYF.

Only a few counts were recorded for this clonotype. This chain links TRBV6-2 or TRBV6-3 with TRBJ2-2; D is undetermined. The germline gives CDR1 MNHEY, CDR2 SVGEGT. The CDR3 has 14 residues. The ends were cut back, 5 bases at V and 1 base at J, with 8 bases in the middle. Written as DNA, the CDR3 is TGTGCCAGCAGTCTAACAAGGAACACCGGGGAGCTGTTTTTT. Translation: CASSLTRNTGELFF.

This rearrangement joins TRBV6-1 to TRBJ1-1, with TRBD1 as a possible D gene (6 bases). V was clipped by 7 bases and J by 5 bases, with 14 bases between them. The CDR3 sequence is 13 residues long. CDR1 and CDR2 from the germline V gene are MNHNS and SASEGT. CDR3 region: CASTLQGRTEAFF. The CDR3 nucleotides are TGTGCCAGCACCCTTCAGGGGAGGACTGAAGCTTTCTTT.

This clonotype was observed at least ten times. The chain carries TRBV28 and TRBJ1-3; the D is unclear. Trimming pared 8 bases from V and 4 bases from J, leaving 18 bases between. CDR1 MDHEN and CDR2 SYDVKM come from the germline V gene. The CDR3 totals 15 residues. CDR3 nucleotide sequence: TGTGCCAGCCCACCCTTGAGTGGCTCCGGAAACACCATATATTTT. Amino acid sequence: CASPPLSGSGNTIYF.

This clonotype showed up many times. The rearrangement joins TRBV7-8 to TRBJ1-2, with 7 bases lining up with TRBD1. J was trimmed by 2 bases and V by 6 bases; bases with no gene match: 9. This CDR3 has 15 residues. Germline V gene lookup returns CDR1 SGHVS and CDR2 FQNEAQ. CDR3 protein: CASSLTGTANYGYTF. In nucleotides, the CDR3 is TGTGCCAGCAGTTTAACCGGGACAGCCAACTATGGCTACACCTTC.

There are a few counts of this clonotype. The chain couples TRBV4-1 to TRBJ1-5, with TRBD1 matching over 9 bases. This CDR3 contains 17 residues. Germline V gene lookup returns CDR1 MGHRA and CDR2 YSYEKL. V shed 4 bases, J shed 6 bases, and the junction held 13 bases outside the gene matches. CDR3 sequence: CASSLGQGKLGGQPQHF. The CDR3, as DNA: TGCGCCAGCAGCCTCGGACAGGGGAAGCTAGGAGGTCAGCCCCAGCATTTT.

This clonotype was detected many times. This chain links TRBV28 with TRBJ1-1; D not certain. Trimming shortened V by 2 bases and J by 4 bases, and 8 bases separated the two germline ends. This CDR3 comprises 13 residues. Germline V gene data show CDR1 as MDHEN and CDR2 as SYDVKM. In DNA, the CDR3 is TGTGCCAGCAGTTTAAACGCGGGCACTGAAGCTTTCTTT. Its translation: CASSLNAGTEAFF.

The table lists this clonotype with a few counts. The chain recombines TRBV6-1 with TRBJ2-4, with 7 bases fitting TRBD1. The closer fit of TRBJ2-7 to the DNA end suggests the J call may be wrong. The CDR3 totals 13 residues. CDR1 is MNHNS and CDR2 is SASEGT in the germline V gene. The CDR3 DNA is TGTGCCAGCAGCTGGGACAGCCTCTACGAGCAGTACTTC. Translated: CASSWDSLYEQYF.

The V call is TRBV19, the J call TRBJ2-7, with D maybe TRBD2 (7 bases). The CDR3 is made up of 12 amino acids. Germline V CDR1 and CDR2: LNHDA, SQIVND (reference sequence). Trimming cost V 10 bases and J 0 bases, with 10 bases left between them. CDR3 sequence (DNA): TGTGCCACGGGGGGCAGCTCCTACGAGCAGTACTTC. This codes for CATGGSSYEQYF. The entire variable domain, with the rest obtained from reference TRBV19 and TRBJ2-7, is as follows: DGGITQSPKYLFRKEGQNVTLSCEQNLNHDAMYWYRQDPGQGLRLIYYSQIVNDFQKGDIAEGYSVSREKKESFPLTVTSAQKNPTAFYLCATGGSSYEQYFGPGTRLTVT.

The CDR3 loop is CASSVLAGEQETQYF. CDR3 nucleotide sequence: TGTGCCAGCAGCGTATTAGCGGGGGAACAAGAGACCCAGTACTTC. The chain joins TRBV9 to TRBJ2-5; 9 nucleotides match TRBD2. CDR1 is SGDLS, CDR2 YYNGEE, per germline. This CDR3 is built from 15 residues. Trimming cost V 1 base and J 2 bases; bases outside gene matches: 3.